The T cell receptor beta chain described here comes from a study of Ad26.COV2.S vaccination and SARS-CoV-2 variants. Sample treatment: roughly 20 received Ad26.COV2.S at low or high dose, single or two shots; about five received placebo; per-sample allocation not given. Samples were taken on day 63 after the first vaccine or placebo injection. Sequencing used immunoSEQ multiplex PCR; TCRdb keeps in-frame clones, though not all of them. The repertoire includes a few hundred thousand clones, about 91% of them detected once, and 1.5% to 2% sits in the top ten. This clonotype was sampled from a person between 18 and 59 years old who received the Ad26.COV2.S COVID-19 vaccine or a placebo. Material: peripheral blood, obtained in a trial of Ad26.COV2.S vaccine versus placebo.

The CDR3 DNA sequence: TGTGCCAGCAGTGAGCCGGGGCCGAAAAAACTGTTTTTT. It yields the protein CASSEPGPKKLFF. V usage is TRBV12-3 or TRBV12-4 and J usage is TRBJ1-4; the D gene is possibly TRBD1 (5 bases). Trimming cost V 5 bases and J 9 bases, with 13 bases left between them. This CDR3 contains 13 residues.